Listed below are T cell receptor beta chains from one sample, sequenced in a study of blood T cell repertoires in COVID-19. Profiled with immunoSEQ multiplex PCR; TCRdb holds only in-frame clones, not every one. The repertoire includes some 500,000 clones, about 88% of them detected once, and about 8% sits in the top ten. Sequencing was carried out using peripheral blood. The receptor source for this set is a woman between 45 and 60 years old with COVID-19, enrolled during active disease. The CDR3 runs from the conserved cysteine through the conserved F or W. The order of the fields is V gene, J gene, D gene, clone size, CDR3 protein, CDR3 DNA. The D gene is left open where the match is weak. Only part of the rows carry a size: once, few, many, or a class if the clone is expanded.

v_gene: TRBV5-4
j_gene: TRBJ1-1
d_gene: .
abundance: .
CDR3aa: CASSPNRVDEAFF
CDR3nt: TGTGCCAGCAGCCCGAACAGGGTCGATGAAGCTTTCTTT

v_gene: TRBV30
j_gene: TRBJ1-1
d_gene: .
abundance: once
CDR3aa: CAWSVDRLMNTEAFF
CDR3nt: TGTGCCTGGAGTGTCGACAGGCTCATGAACACTGAAGCTTTCTTT

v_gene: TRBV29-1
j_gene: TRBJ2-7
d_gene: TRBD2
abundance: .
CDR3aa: CSVEARGDYPLSYEQYF
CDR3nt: TGCAGCGTTGAGGCCCGGGGGGACTATCCCCTCTCCTACGAGCAGTACTTC

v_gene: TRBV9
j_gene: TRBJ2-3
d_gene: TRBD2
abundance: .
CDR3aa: CASSVSGAPTDTQYF
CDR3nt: TGTGCCAGCAGCGTCAGCGGGGCCCCCACAGATACGCAGTATTTT

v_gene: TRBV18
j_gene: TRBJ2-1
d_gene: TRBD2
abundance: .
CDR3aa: CASSPLPLAGPGNEQFF
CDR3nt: TGTGCCAGCTCACCCCTTCCGCTAGCGGGGCCCGGGAATGAGCAGTTCTTC

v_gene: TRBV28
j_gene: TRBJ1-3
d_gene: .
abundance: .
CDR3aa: CASGPEGVWGTIYF
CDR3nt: TGTGCCAGCGGCCCGGAGGGCGTTTGGGGCACCATATATTTT

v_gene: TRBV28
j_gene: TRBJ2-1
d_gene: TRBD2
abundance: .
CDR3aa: CASSLGGFRNEQFF
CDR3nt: TGTGCCAGCAGTTTGGGGGGGTTTAGGAATGAGCAGTTCTTC

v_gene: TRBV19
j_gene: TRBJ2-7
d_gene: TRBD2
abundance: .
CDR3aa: CASSSPGLWEQYF
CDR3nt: TGTGCCAGTAGTTCTCCGGGACTATGGGAGCAGTACTTC

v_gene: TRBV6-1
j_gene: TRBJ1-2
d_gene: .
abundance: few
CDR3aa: CASSETQVLSKRRAGYTF
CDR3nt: TGTGCCAGCAGTGAAACTCAGGTCCTTAGTAAACGGAGGGCTGGCTACACCTTC

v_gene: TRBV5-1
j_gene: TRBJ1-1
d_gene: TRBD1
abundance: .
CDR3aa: CASSLPGTGAWDTEAFF
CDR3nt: TGCGCCAGCAGCCTTCCCGGGACAGGGGCGTGGGACACTGAAGCTTTCTTT

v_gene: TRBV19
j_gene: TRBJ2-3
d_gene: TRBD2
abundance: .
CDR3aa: CASRPKAGGADTQYF
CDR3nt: TGTGCCAGTAGACCCAAAGCGGGGGGGGCAGATACGCAGTATTTT

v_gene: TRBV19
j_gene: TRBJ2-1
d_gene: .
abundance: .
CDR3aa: CASSLLGNEQFF
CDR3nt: TGTGCCAGTAGTCTACTCGGGAATGAGCAGTTCTTC

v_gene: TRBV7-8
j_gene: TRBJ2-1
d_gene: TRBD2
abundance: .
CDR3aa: CASGERGFYNEQFF
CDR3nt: TGTGCCAGCGGAGAGCGGGGGTTTTACAATGAGCAGTTCTTC

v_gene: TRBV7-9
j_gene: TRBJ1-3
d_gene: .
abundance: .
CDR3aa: CASREGGNRGNTIYF
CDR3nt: TGTGCCAGCAGGGAAGGGGGTAATCGTGGAAACACCATATATTTT

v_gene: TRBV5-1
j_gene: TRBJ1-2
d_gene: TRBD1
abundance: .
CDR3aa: CASSSLTGGGGYTF
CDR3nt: TGCGCCAGCAGCTCGTTGACAGGGGGAGGAGGCTACACCTTC

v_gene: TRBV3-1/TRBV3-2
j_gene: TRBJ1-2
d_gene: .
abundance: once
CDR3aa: CASSQGGNYGYTF
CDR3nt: TGTGCCAGCAGCCAAGGAGGGAACTATGGCTACACCTTC

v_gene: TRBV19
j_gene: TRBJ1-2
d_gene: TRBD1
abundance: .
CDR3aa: CASSTGTGFFYTF
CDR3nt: TGTGCCAGTAGTACCGGGACAGGGTTCTTCTACACCTTC

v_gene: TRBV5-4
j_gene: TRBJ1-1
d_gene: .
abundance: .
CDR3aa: CASRGGRTELNTEAFF
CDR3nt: TGTGCCAGTAGGGGAGGCCGAACGGAGCTGAACACTGAAGCTTTCTTT

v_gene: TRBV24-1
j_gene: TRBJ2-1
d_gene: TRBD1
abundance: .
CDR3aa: CATSDGDSPYNEQFF
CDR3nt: TGTGCCACCAGTGATGGGGACAGCCCCTACAATGAGCAGTTCTTC

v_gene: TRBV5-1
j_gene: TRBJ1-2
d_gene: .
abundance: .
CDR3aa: CASSLPGDGYGYTF
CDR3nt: TGCGCCAGCAGCTTGCCAGGGGACGGCTATGGCTACACCTTC

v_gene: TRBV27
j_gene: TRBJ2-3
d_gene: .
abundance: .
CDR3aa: CASSLSSRDTQYF
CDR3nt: TGTGCCAGCAGTTTATCGTCGAGGGATACGCAGTATTTT

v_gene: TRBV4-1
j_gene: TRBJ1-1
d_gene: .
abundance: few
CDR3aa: CASSQPMEVNTEAFF
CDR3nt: TGCGCCAGCAGCCAGCCAATGGAGGTGAACACTGAAGCTTTCTTT

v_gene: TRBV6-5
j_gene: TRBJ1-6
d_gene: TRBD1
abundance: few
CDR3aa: CASSYFGQGASSPLHF
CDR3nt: TGTGCCAGCAGTTATTTCGGACAGGGGGCAAGTTCACCCCTCCACTTT

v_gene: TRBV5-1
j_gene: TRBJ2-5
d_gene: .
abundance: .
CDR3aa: CASRGQSQETQYF
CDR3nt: TGCGCCAGCAGAGGACAGTCCCAAGAGACCCAGTACTTC

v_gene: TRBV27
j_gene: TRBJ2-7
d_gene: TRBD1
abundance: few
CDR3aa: CASSPPGQGAYEQYF
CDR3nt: TGTGCCAGCAGTCCACCGGGACAGGGGGCCTACGAGCAGTACTTC

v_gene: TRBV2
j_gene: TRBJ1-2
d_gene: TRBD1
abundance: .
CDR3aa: CASALRQGRGYTF
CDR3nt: TGTGCCAGCGCATTAAGACAGGGTCGAGGCTACACCTTC

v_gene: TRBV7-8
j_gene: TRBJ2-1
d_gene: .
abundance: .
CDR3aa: CASSSERSSYNEQFF
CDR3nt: TGTGCCAGCAGCTCGGAACGGAGCTCCTACAATGAGCAGTTCTTC

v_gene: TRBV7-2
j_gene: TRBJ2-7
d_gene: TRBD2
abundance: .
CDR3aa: CASSKDLGRYEQYF
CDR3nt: TGTGCCAGCAGCAAGGACCTCGGGAGGTACGAGCAGTACTTC

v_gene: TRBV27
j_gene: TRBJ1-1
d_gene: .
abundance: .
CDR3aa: CASSSTGWDTEAFF
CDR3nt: TGTGCCAGCAGTTCCACAGGGTGGGACACTGAAGCTTTCTTT